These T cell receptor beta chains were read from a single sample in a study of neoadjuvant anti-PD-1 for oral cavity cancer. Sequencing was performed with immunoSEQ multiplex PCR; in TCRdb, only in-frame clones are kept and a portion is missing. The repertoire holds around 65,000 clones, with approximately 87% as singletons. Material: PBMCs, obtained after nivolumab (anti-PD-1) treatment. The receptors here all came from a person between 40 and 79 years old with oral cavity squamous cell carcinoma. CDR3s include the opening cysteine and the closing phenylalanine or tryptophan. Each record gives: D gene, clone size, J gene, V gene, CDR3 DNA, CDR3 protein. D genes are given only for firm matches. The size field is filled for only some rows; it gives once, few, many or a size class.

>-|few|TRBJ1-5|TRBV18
TGTGCCAGCTCACAATCTAGCAATCAGCCCCAGCATTTT
CASSQSSNQPQHF
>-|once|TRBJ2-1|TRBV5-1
TGCGCCAGCAGCTTGGGTCGGGAGTACAATGAGCAGTTCTTC
CASSLGREYNEQFF
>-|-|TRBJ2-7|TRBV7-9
TGTGCCAGCAGCCCGGGACCCCTTTACGAGCAGTACTTC
CASSPGPLYEQYF
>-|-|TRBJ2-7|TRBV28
TGTGCCGACCGAAACCGACAGACAACCTACGAGCAGTACTTC
CADRNRQTTYEQYF
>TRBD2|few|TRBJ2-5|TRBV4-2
TGTGCCAGCAGCCCATCGGATCGAGCGGGGGCGTACCAAGAGACCCAGTACTTC
CASSPSDRAGAYQETQYF
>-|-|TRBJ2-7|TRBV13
TGTGCCAGCAGCTTAATGAGCTCCTACGAGCAGTACTTC
CASSLMSSYEQYF
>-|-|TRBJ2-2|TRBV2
TGTGCCAGCAGAGGAGTTACCGGGGAGCTGTTTTTT
CASRGVTGELFF
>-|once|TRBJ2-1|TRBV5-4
TGTGCCAGCAGCCCGCAAGGGTTAACGGCGCAGTTCTTC
CASSPQGLTAQFF
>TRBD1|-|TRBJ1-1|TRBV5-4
TGTGCCAGCAGCTCCCAGGGGGGTAGCACTGAAGCTTTCTTT
CASSSQGGSTEAFF
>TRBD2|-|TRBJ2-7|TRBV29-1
TGCAGCGTCGGACTAGCGGGGGCCCTTCGCGAGCAGTACTTC
CSVGLAGALREQYF
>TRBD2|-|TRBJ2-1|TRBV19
TGTGCCAGTAAAACTAGCGGGAGGGCCCGAGAGCAGTTCTTC
CASKTSGRAREQFF
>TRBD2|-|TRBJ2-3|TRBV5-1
TGCGCCAGCAGCTTGGGCAGCGGGGGGGCCTTAGATACGCAGTATTTT
CASSLGSGGALDTQYF
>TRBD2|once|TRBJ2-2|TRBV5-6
TGTGCCAGCAGCTTGCCTAGCGGCACCGGGGAGCTGTTTTTT
CASSLPSGTGELFF
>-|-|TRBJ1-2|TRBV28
TGTGCCAGCAGTTATACAAGGGACTATGGCTACACCTTC
CASSYTRDYGYTF
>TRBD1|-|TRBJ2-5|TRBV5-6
TGTGCCAGCAGCCTGGGACAGGGGGGAAAGACCCAGTACTTC
CASSLGQGGKTQYF
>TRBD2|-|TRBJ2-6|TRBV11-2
TGTGCCAGCAGTCACATAGCGGGAGGGTGGGGCTCTGGGGCCAACGTCCTGACTTTC
CASSHIAGGWGSGANVLTF
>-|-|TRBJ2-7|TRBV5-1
TGCGCCAGCAGCGATACTAGCAGCTCCTACGAGCAGTACTTC
CASSDTSSSYEQYF
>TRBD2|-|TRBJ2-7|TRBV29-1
TGCAGCGTTTCCCAGGGGATAGCGGGGCTTAGCTCCTACGAGCAGTACTTC
CSVSQGIAGLSSYEQYF
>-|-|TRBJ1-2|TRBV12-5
TGTGCTAGTGGTTTGTCGGGGGCGCCTGGCTACACCTTC
CASGLSGAPGYTF
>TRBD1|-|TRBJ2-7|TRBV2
TGTGCCAGCAGGACGGGACAGGGGGCCTACGAGCAGTACTTC
CASRTGQGAYEQYF
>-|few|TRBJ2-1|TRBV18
TGTGCCAGCTCTCCACAGGGACTTGAGCAGTTCTTC
CASSPQGLEQFF
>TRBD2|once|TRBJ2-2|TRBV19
TGTGCCAGTAGGGGGGGAGGGCTAGCGGTAAACACCGGGGAGCTGTTTTTT
CASRGGGLAVNTGELFF
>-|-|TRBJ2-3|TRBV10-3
TGTGCCATCAGTCCCGGGGGTAGCGGAGCCACAGATACGCAGTATTTT
CAISPGGSGATDTQYF
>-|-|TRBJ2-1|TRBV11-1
TGTGCCAGCAGCGGAAGGGGGCTGGGGGGCGAGAATGAGCAGTTCTTC
CASSGRGLGGENEQFF
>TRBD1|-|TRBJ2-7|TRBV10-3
TGTGCCATCAGTCTCCGGGACAGGTCATACGAGCAGTACTTC
CAISLRDRSYEQYF
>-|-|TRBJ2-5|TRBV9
TGTGCCAGCAGCGGGAAAGGGAACTTTGAAGAGACCCAGTACTTC
CASSGKGNFEETQYF
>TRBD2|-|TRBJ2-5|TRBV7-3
TGTGCCAGCAGCTTACGTGACGGGGGGGTGGAGACCCAGTACTTC
CASSLRDGGVETQYF
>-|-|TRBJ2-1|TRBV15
TGTGCCACCAGCATCCCCCTGGGGGAGCAGTTCTTC
CATSIPLGEQFF
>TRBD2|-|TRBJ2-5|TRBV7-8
TGTGCCAGCAGCTTCCGACTAGCGGGGGGGCATGAGACCCAGTACTTC
CASSFRLAGGHETQYF
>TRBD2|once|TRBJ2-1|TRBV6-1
TGTGCCACCACACACACGGGACTAGCGGGAGATGAGCAGTTCTTC
CATTHTGLAGDEQFF
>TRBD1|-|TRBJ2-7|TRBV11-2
TGTGCCAGCAGCCACCCTCGACAGGGTGGATACGAGCAGTACTTC
CASSHPRQGGYEQYF
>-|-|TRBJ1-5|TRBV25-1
TGTGCCAGCAGTGAATTTGGGCAGCCCCAGCATTTT
CASSEFGQPQHF
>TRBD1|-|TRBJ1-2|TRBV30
TGTGCCTGGAATGGACAGGACTCCTATGGCTACACCTTC
CAWNGQDSYGYTF
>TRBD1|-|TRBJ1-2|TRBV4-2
TGTGCCAGCAGCCAAGATAGCGACAGGGCAGGCTACACCTTC
CASSQDSDRAGYTF
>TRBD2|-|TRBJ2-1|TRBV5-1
TGCGCCAGCAGCTCAATGCGACTAGCGGTTCCCTACAATGAGCAGTTCTTC
CASSSMRLAVPYNEQFF
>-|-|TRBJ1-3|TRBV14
TGTGCCAGCAGTCGCCCTACGAGAGGGAACGGAAACACCATATATTTT
CASSRPTRGNGNTIYF
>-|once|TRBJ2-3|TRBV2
TGTGCCAGCGCGCGGGACCACGGGGGAACAGGTACGCAGTATTTT
CASARDHGGTGTQYF
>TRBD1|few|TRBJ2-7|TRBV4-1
TGCGCCAGCAGCCAACCCCTCAGGGGGTCCTACGAGCAGTACTTC
CASSQPLRGSYEQYF
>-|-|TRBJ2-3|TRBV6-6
TGTGCCATCACCTCTCACCCCGCCTCAGATACGCAGTATTTT
CAITSHPASDTQYF
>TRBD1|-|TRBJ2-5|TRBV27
TGTGCCAGCAGTTTATCACAGGGGTCACAAGAGACCCAGTACTTC
CASSLSQGSQETQYF
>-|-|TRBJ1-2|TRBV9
TGTGCCAGCAACCCCCAGGGGAGAACCAACTATGGCTACACCTTC
CASNPQGRTNYGYTF
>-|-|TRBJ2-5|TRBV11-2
TGTGCCAGCAGCCCGGATAAAGAGACCCAGTACTTC
CASSPDKETQYF
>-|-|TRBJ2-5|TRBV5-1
TGCGCCAGCAGCTTGGACCAAGAGACCCAGTACTTC
CASSLDQETQYF
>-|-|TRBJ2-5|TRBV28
TGTGCCAGCTGGATCGGGACTGAAGAGACCCAGTACTTC
CASWIGTEETQYF
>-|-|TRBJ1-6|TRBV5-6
TGTGCCAGCAGACCAAGGGGACCGGGGAAATCACCCCTCCACTTT
CASRPRGPGKSPLHF
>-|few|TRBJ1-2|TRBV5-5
TGTGCCAGCAGCTTGGTGGAAAACTATGGCTACACCTTC
CASSLVENYGYTF
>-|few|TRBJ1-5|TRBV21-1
TGTGCCAGGGAAGGGACAGTCCGAGGGCCCCAGCATTTT
CAREGTVRGPQHF
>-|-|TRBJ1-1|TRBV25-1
TGTGCCAGCAGTGAACCTTCTGGGAGGGGGAACACTGAAGCTTTCTTT
CASSEPSGRGNTEAFF